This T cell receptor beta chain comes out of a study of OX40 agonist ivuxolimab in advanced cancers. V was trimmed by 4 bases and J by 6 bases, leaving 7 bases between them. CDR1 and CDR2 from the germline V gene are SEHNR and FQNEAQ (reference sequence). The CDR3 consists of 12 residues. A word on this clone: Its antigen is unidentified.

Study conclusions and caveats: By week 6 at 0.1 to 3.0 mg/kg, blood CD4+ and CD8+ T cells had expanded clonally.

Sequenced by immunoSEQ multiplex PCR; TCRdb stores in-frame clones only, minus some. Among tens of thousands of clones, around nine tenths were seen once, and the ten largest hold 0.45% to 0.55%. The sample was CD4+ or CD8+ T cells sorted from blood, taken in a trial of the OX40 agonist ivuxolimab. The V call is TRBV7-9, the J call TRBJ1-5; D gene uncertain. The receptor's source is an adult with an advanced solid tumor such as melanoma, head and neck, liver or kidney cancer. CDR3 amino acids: CASSYYGQPQHF. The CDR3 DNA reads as TGTGCCAGCAGCTACTATGGTCAGCCCCAGCATTTT.